One and the same sample provided the 24 T cell receptor beta chains below, sequenced in a study of cytomegalovirus exposure and HLA in healthy donors. The repertoire was sequenced with immunoSEQ multiplex PCR; TCRdb's copy has only in-frame clones and lacks some. Of more than 130,000 clones in the sample, around nine tenths were seen once. Sequenced input: PBMCs. These receptors all stem from a woman under 30 in good health and CMV-seropositive.

The chain joins TRBV9 to TRBJ2-2; 7 bases map to TRBD1. In germline, CDR1 is SGDLS, CDR2 YYNGEE. J was trimmed by 6 bases and V by 4 bases; bases with no gene match: 9. This CDR3 is built from 15 residues. CDR3 in DNA: TGTGCCAGCAGCCCTGAGGCAGACAGGGCCGGGGAGCTGTTTTTT. Its protein is CASSPEADRAGELFF.

The chain joins TRBV6-5 to TRBJ1-2, with a weak D call TRBD1 (5 bases). Germline loops: CDR1 MNHEY, CDR2 SVGAGI. CDR3 length equals 12 residues. V lost 8 bases and J 4 bases, leaving 11 bases between the germline ends. This CDR3 reads CASVGGTYGYTF. CDR3 sequence (DNA): TGTGCCAGCGTGGGGGGGACCTATGGCTACACCTTC.

The chain recombines TRBV4-1 with TRBJ1-6; TRBD1 agrees at 8 bases. The CDR3 has 14 residues. Per germline, CDR1 MGHRA and CDR2 YSYEKL. Trimming removed 2 bases from V and 6 bases from J; junction bases left unmatched: 0. DNA of the CDR3: TGCGCCAGCAGCCAAACAGGGGGTAATTCACCCCTCCACTTT. It codes for CASSQTGGNSPLHF.

This clone has only a few counts. The chain couples TRBV7-2 to TRBJ1-2; TRBD1 agrees at 7 bases. The CDR3 is 15 residues long. Germline CDR1 and CDR2: SGHTA and FQGNSA. Germline trimming cut 4 bases from V and 4 bases from J; bases unmatched to any gene: 9. The DNA for the CDR3 is TGTGCCAGCAGCTCGAGACAGGGCGCTTTCTATGGCTACACCTTC. Its protein is CASSSRQGAFYGYTF.

The sample holds a few counts of this clone. The J gene is TRBJ1-5, the V gene TRBV30; no clear D. The CDR3 consists of 16 residues. Germline V gene lookup returns CDR1 GTSNPN and CDR2 SVGIG (reference sequence). With 1 base removed from V and 2 bases from J, the gap between germline ends came to 15 bases. The CDR3, as DNA: TGTGCCTGGAGTGAGGCTTATGATCGGGGCAATCAGCCCCAGCATTTT. It translates to CAWSEAYDRGNQPQHF.

This clone occurred once. The chain combines TRBV18 with TRBJ1-1, with 7 bases matching TRBD1. Losses at the gene ends were 6 bases for V and 4 bases for J; bases not matched to a gene: 8. The CDR3 extends over 14 amino acids. Looked up from germline, CDR1 is KGHSH and CDR2 is LQKENI. CDR3 nucleotides: TGTGCCAGCTCGCCCCGACAGGGAACCACTGAAGCTTTCTTT. This gives the protein CASSPRQGTTEAFF.

The CDR3 loop is CASSLMTGSDEQYF. The DNA of the CDR3 is TGTGCCAGCAGCTTAATGACAGGAAGTGACGAGCAGTACTTC. The rearrangement joins TRBV7-9 to TRBJ2-7, with a possible D match to TRBD1 (6 bases). V lost 2 bases and J 5 bases, leaving 13 bases between the germline ends. This CDR3 comprises 14 residues. The germline V gene encodes CDR1 SEHNR and CDR2 FQNEAQ (reference sequence).

This clone has just one count. The chain recombines TRBV4-1 with TRBJ1-2, with D possibly being TRBD1 (5 bases). Germline V gene data show CDR1 as MGHRA and CDR2 as YSYEKL. The germline V and J ends were trimmed by 1 base and 4 bases, with 10 bases remaining between them. This CDR3 comprises 14 residues. Written as DNA, the CDR3 is TGCGCCAGCAGCCAAGGGGGGGACGCCTATGGCTACACCTTC. Amino acid sequence: CASSQGGDAYGYTF.

As concerns this clone: Compared with germline, one end of the junction differs, possibly owing to a read error. The genes are TRBV7-7 and TRBJ2-5, with a tentative D call TRBD2 (6 bases). The CDR3 length is 18 residues. Germline-derived CDR1 and CDR2 are SSHAT and FNYEAQ (reference sequence). The CDR3 coding sequence is TGTGCTAGCAGCTTAGAATTGGGAGGAAGGGCCGGGGGAGAGACCCAGTACTTC. Protein sequence: CASSLELGGRAGGETQYF.

This sequence joins TRBV6-6 and TRBJ2-7; TRBD2 agrees at 11 bases. V lost 4 bases, J lost 2 bases, and 7 bases stayed unmatched. This CDR3 spans 16 amino acids. In germline, CDR1 is MNHNY, CDR2 SVGAGI (reference sequence). CDR3 residues: CASSSPIAGGPYEQYF. The CDR3 DNA reads TGTGCCAGCAGTTCGCCTATAGCGGGAGGGCCCTACGAGCAGTACTTC.

V is TRBV2 and J is TRBJ2-5; 10 nucleotides line up with TRBD1. The CDR3 extends over 15 amino acids. V dropped 6 bases and J dropped 7; count of bases not matched to a gene: 11. The germline gives CDR1 SNHLY, CDR2 FYNNEI. The CDR3 DNA reads as TGTGCCAGCAGCGCCGGGACAGGGGAATGGGTGACCCAGTACTTC. Translated: CASSAGTGEWVTQYF. The full variable domain, its missing parts supplied by reference TRBV2 and TRBJ2-5, is EPEVTQTPSHQVTQMGQEVILRCVPISNHLYFYWYRQILGQKVEFLVSFYNNEISEKSEIFDDQFSVERPDGSNFTLKIRSTKLEDSAMYFCASSAGTGEWVTQYFGPGTRLLVL.

Comment on this clone: An end of the junction differs from the germline gene, which may be a read error. This sequence joins TRBV27 and TRBJ2-1, with TRBD2 matching over 7 bases. CDR3 length: 15 amino acids. The germline CDR1 and CDR2 sequences are MNHEY and SMNVEV (reference sequence). The DNA of the CDR3 is TGTGCCAGTTATACGGGACTATCACTTTACACTGAGCAGTTCTTC. Its protein is CASYTGLSLYTEQFF.

The gene calls are TRBV29-1 and TRBJ1-1; D remains unclear. CDR1 is SQVTM and CDR2 is ANQGSEA in the germline V gene. The germline V and J ends were trimmed by 8 bases and 1 base, with 14 bases remaining between them. The CDR3 covers 13 residues. CDR3: CSSMEQRNTEAFF. The CDR3 nucleotides are TGCAGCTCCATGGAGCAGAGGAACACTGAAGCTTTCTTT.

This sequence joins TRBV5-1 and TRBJ1-2; D is perhaps TRBD1 (5 bases). V was trimmed by 4 bases and J by 1 base, leaving 8 bases between them. Germline CDR1 reads SGHRS; CDR2 reads YFSETQ. This CDR3 comprises 13 residues. Here the CDR3 reads CASSATVNYGYTF. The CDR3 nucleotides read TGCGCCAGCAGCGCGACAGTTAACTATGGCTACACCTTC.

The chain links TRBV27 to TRBJ1-4; D perhaps matches TRBD1 (5 bases). CDR1 and CDR2 (germline): MNHEY, SMNVEV (reference sequence). The V end was cut by 10 bases, the J end by 12 bases, with 24 bases between. CDR3 length equals 14 residues. The CDR3 region is CANSQMGIEGELFF. CDR3 DNA: TGTGCCAACAGCCAGATGGGGATCGAAGGGGAACTGTTTTTT.

This clone occurred once. V usage is TRBV5-4 and J usage is TRBJ2-1; TRBD2 agrees at 7 bases. Per germline, CDR1 SGHNT and CDR2 YYREEE (reference sequence). This CDR3 spans 15 amino acids. J gave up 3 bases and V 1 base, and 4 bases lay outside the gene matches. CDR3 residues: CASSLKRDFYNEQFF. Here the CDR3 DNA reads TGTGCCAGCAGCTTGAAGCGGGATTTCTACAATGAGCAGTTCTTC.

This clone was seen just once. This chain links TRBV18 with TRBJ1-1, with TRBD1 identical over 8 bases. The CDR3 has 15 amino acids. Per germline, CDR1 KGHSH and CDR2 LQKENI. V dropped 2 bases and J dropped 5; count of bases not matched to a gene: 7. This chain's CDR3 is CASSPGTGGLTEAFF. CDR3 bases: TGTGCCAGCTCACCAGGGACAGGAGGTTTGACTGAAGCTTTCTTT.

The chain joins TRBV4-2 to TRBJ1-4, with 7 positions matching TRBD1. Per the germline V gene, CDR1 is LGHNA and CDR2 is YNFKEQ. V trimming: 3 bases; J trimming: 4 bases; junction bases outside the gene matches: 5. The CDR3 extends over 15 amino acids. The CDR3: CASSQTGKNNEKLFF. Here the CDR3 DNA reads TGTGCCAGCAGCCAGACAGGGAAGAATAATGAAAAACTGTTTTTT.

The genes are TRBV6-6 and TRBJ2-3; 8 bases fit TRBD2. The CDR3 length is 13 residues. Germline V gene sequence: CDR1 MNHNY, CDR2 SVGAGI (reference sequence). After removal of 7 bases from V and 6 bases from J, the junction contained 6 bases not matched to a gene. The CDR3 nucleotides read TGTGCCAGCATAATAGCGGGAATGGATACGCAGTATTTT. It translates to CASIIAGMDTQYF.

The chain recombines TRBV7-9 with TRBJ1-1; D unresolved. Germline-derived CDR1 and CDR2 are SEHNR and FQNEAQ (reference sequence). V lost 4 bases to trimming and J lost 6 bases, with 18 bases between them. The CDR3 covers 15 residues. Here the CDR3 DNA reads TGTGCCAGCAGCTCAGCCCATGAGGGAATCGCTGAAGCTTTCTTT. It is translated as CASSSAHEGIAEAFF.

The chain recombines TRBV27 with TRBJ1-1, with D maybe TRBD1 (6 bases). The CDR3 totals 15 residues. Deletions cut 2 bases from V and 1 base from J, with 11 bases between. Germline lookup yields CDR1 MNHEY and CDR2 SMNVEV (reference sequence). CDR3 bases: TGTGCCAGCAGTTTACAGGGGTGGTGGAACACTGAAGCTTTCTTT. It codes for CASSLQGWWNTEAFF.

V gene TRBV10-3 combines with J gene TRBJ2-3, with 7 bases fitting TRBD2. CDR3 size: 15 residues. Germline CDR1 ENHRY, CDR2 SYGVKD. V lost 5 bases, J lost 2 bases, and 7 bases stayed unmatched. The CDR3: CAISPRLATTDTQYF. The CDR3 DNA reads TGTGCCATCAGTCCCCGACTAGCCACCACAGATACGCAGTATTTT.

The V call is TRBV28, the J call TRBJ2-1; 9 nucleotides align to TRBD1. CDR3 size: 15 residues. The J segment lost 1 base and the V segment lost 3 bases, leaving 1 base of the junction unmatched. Per germline, CDR1 MDHEN and CDR2 SYDVKM. In DNA, the CDR3 is TGTGCCAGCAGTTTCGGGACAGGGTCCTACAATGAGCAGTTCTTC. Its translation: CASSFGTGSYNEQFF.

The chain joins TRBV7-2 to TRBJ1-4; a possible D gene is TRBD1 (5 bases). CDR3 length: 18 residues. Per the germline V gene, CDR1 is SGHTA and CDR2 is FQGNSA. Trimming stripped 2 bases from V and 3 bases from J, with 19 bases between. CDR3 sequence (DNA): TGTGCCAGCAGCTTAAACGAGGCAGGGAGGAGGTCTAATGAAAAACTGTTTTTT. Translation gives CASSLNEAGRRSNEKLFF.